This T cell receptor (beta chain) was documented in a study of blood T cell repertoires in COVID-19. Study in general: There were acute and convalescent COVID-19 samples, and they came from the United States, Italy and Spain. In each case, the material was cDNA or gDNA derived from T cells, B-cell-depleted T cells, or PBMCs.

Per the original methods: Reference gene primer amplification in the assay estimated nucleated cell counts. The data were produced by immunoSEQ multiplex PCR, yet TCRdb's version contains in-frame clones alone and is incomplete. V, J and clone size derive from that table, while D and trimming were established from the DNA sequence. The data contain fewer than 150,000 clones, about 86% of them singletons. V lost 10 bases and J 1 base, leaving 17 bases between the germline ends. The CDR3 extends over 15 amino acids. Germline CDR1 and CDR2: ENHRY and SYGVKD. This TCR came from a woman aged 45 to 65 with acute or convalescent COVID-19. Sequenced material: peripheral blood. V usage is TRBV10-3 and J usage is TRBJ2-1, with D possibly TRBD2 on 5 matching bases. The CDR3, as DNA: TGTGCCAACCTCCCACCCGGGGTATCCTACAATGAGCAGTTCTTC. It encodes CANLPPGVSYNEQFF.